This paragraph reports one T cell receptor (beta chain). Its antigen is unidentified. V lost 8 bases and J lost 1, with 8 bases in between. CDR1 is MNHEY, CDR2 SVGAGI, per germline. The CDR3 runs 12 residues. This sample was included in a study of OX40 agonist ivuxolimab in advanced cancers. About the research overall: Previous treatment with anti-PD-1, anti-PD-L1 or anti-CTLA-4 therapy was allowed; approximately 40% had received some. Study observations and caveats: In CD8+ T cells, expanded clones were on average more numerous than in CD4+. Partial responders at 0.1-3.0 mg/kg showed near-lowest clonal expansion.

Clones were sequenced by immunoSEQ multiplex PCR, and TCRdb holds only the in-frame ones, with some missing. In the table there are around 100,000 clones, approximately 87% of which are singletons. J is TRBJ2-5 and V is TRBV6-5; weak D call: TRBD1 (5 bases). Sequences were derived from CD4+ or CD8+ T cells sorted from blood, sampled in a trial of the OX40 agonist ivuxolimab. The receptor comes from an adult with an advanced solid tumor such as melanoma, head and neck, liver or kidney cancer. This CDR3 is CASDSSQETQYF. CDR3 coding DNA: TGTGCCAGCGACAGCAGCCAAGAGACCCAGTACTTC.